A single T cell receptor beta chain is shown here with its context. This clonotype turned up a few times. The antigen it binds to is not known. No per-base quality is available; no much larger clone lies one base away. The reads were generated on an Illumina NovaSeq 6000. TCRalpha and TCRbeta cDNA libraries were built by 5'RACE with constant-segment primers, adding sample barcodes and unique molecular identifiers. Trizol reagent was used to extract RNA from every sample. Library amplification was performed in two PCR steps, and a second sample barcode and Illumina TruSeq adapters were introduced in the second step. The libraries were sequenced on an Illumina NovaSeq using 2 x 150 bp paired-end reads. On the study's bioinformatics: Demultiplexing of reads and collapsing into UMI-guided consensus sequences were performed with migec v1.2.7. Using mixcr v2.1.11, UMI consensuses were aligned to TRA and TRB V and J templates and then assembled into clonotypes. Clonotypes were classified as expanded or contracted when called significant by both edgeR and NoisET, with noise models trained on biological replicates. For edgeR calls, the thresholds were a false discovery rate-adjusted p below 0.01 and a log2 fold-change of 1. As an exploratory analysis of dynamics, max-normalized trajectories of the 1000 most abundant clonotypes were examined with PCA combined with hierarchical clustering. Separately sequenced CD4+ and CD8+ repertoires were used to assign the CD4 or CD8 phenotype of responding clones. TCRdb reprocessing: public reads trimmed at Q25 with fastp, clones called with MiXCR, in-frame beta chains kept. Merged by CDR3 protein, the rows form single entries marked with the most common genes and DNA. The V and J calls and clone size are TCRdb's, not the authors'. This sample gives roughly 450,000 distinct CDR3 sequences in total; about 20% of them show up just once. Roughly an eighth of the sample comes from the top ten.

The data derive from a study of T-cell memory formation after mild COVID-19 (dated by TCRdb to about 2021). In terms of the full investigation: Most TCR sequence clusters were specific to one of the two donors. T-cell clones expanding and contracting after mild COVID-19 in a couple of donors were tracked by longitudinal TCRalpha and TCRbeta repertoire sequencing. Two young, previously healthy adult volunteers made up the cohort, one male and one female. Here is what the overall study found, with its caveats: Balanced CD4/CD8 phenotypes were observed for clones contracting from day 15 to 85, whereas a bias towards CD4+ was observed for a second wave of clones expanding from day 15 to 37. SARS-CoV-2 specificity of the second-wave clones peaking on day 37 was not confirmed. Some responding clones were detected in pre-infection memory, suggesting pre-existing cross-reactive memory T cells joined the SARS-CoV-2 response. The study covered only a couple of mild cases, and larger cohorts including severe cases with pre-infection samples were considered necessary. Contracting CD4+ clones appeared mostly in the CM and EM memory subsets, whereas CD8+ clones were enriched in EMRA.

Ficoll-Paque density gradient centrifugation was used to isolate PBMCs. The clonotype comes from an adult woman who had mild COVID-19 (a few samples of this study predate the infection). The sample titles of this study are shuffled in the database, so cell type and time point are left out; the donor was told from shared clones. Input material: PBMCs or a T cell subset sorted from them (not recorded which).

DNA sequence: TGTGCCAGCAGCCTTGGGGTTAGCCACTACGAGCAGTACTTC. Its coded protein is CASSLGVSHYEQYF. The V and J genes are TRBV5-6 and TRBJ2-7, with the D gene call left open. V gives up 4 bases and J gives up 3 bases, and the segment between their germline ends measures 14 bases. Taken from cysteine to phenylalanine, the CDR3 has 14 residues. Only the CDR3 portion is preserved as DNA: 42 bases, with reading frame beginning at the first base. The germline V gene encodes CDR1 SGHDT and CDR2 YYEEEE.